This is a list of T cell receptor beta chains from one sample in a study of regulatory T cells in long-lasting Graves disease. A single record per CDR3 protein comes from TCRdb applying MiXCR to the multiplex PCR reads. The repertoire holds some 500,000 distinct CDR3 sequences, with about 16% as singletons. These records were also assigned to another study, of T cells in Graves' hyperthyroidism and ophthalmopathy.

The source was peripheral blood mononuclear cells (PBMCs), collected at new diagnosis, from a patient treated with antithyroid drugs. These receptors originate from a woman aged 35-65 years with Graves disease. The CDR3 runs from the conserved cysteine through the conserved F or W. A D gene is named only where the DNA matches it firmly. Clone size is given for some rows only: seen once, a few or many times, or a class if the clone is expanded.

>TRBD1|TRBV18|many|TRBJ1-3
CASSPGTATGNTIYF
TGTGCCAGCTCACCGGGGACAGCCACTGGAAACACCATATATTTT
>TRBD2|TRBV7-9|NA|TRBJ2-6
CASSLGAGASGANVLTF
TGTGCCAGCAGCTTAGGAGCGGGGGCCTCTGGGGCCAACGTCCTGACTTTC
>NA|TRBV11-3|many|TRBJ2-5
CASSFSRGAETQYF
TGTGCCAGCAGCTTCAGTCGGGGGGCAGAGACCCAGTACTTC
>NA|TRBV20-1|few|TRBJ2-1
CSARDRRHFNEQFF
TGCAGTGCTAGAGATCGACGGCACTTCAATGAGCAGTTCTTC
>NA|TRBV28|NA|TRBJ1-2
CASSLTGHKGYTF
TGTGCCAGCAGTTTAACGGGACATAAAGGCTACACCTTC
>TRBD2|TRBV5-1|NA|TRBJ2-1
CASIGVAGSYNEQFF
TGCGCCAGCATAGGAGTAGCGGGCTCCTACAATGAGCAGTTCTTC
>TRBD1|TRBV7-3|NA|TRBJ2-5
CASSSRPRQGEETQYF
TGTGCCAGCAGCTCCCGACCTCGACAGGGGGAGGAGACCCAGTACTTC
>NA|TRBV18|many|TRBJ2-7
CASSPSIDSYEQYF
TGTGCCAGCAGCCCGTCGATAGACAGTTACGAGCAGTACTTC
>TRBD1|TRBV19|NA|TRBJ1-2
CASRRVGGGGGYTF
TGTGCCAGCCGAAGGGTTGGAGGGGGCGGTGGCTACACCTTC
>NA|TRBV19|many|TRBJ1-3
CASSIGAGAVSGNTIYF
TGTGCCAGTAGTATAGGAGCGGGGGCCGTCTCTGGAAACACCATATATTTT
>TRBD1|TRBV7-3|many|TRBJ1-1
CASSPDRGQGRAFF
TGTGCCAGCAGCCCGGACAGGGGGCAGGGACGAGCTTTCTTT
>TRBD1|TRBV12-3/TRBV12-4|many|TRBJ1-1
CASTLTGVNTEAFF
TGTGCCAGCACACTGACAGGGGTGAACACTGAAGCTTTCTTT
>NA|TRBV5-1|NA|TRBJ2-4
CASSLTASGAKNIQYF
TGCGCCAGCAGCTTGACAGCATCTGGAGCCAAAAACATTCAGTACTTC
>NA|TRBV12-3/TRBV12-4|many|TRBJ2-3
CASSTKPGFRTDTQYF
TGTGCCAGCAGTACCAAACCGGGGTTCCGCACAGATACGCAGTATTTT
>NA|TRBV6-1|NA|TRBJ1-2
CASSEGGQGYGYTF
TGTGCCAGCAGTGAAGGTGGCCAGGGATATGGCTACACCTTC
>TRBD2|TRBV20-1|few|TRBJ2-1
CSAWTSGGPPFYNEQFF
TGCAGTGCTTGGACTAGCGGGGGCCCCCCTTTTTACAATGAGCAGTTCTTC
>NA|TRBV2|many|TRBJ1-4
CASSEGGSANEKLFF
TGTGCCAGCAGTGAAGGGGGCTCGGCTAATGAAAAACTGTTTTTT
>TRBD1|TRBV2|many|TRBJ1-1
CASRGQGLDTEAFF
TGTGCCAGCAGGGGACAGGGGCTTGACACTGAAGCTTTCTTT
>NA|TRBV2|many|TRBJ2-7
CASSRGTSYEQYF
TGTGCCAGCTCCCGAGGCACCTCCTACGAGCAGTACTTC
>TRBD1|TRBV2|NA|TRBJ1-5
CASTGTGGISNQPQHF
TGTGCCAGCACCGGGACAGGGGGCATTAGCAATCAGCCCCAGCATTTT
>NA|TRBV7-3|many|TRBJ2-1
CASSPRLEHNEQFF
TGTGCCAGCAGCCCAAGACTAGAACACAATGAGCAGTTCTTC
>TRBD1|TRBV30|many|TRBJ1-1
CAWSPTGGTEAFF
TGTGCCTGGAGTCCGACAGGGGGTACTGAAGCTTTCTTT
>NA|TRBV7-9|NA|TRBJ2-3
CASSTKGLSDTQYF
TGTGCCAGCAGCACCAAAGGACTTTCGGATACGCAGTATTTT
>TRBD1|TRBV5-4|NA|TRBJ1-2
CASSSARDRPNYGYTF
TGTGCCAGCAGCTCCGCTCGGGACAGACCTAACTATGGCTACACCTTC
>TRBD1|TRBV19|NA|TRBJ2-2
CASSRDRADTGELFF
TGTGCCAGTAGCAGGGACAGGGCTGACACCGGGGAGCTGTTTTTT
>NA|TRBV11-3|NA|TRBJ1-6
CASSLVGGDYNSPLHF
TGTGCCAGCAGCTTAGTAGGGGGAGACTATAATTCACCCCTCCACTTT
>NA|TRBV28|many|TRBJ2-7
CASSTYGARQDKLGYDWGYEQYF
TGTGCCAGCAGTACTTACGGGGCAAGACAGGACAAGCTGGGCTACGATTGGGGCTACGAGCAGTACTTC
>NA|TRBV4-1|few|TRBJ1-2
CASSQDRVRGYTF
TGCGCCAGCAGCCAAGACAGGGTGAGAGGCTACACCTTC
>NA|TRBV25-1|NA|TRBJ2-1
CASSDSTGGWNEQFF
TGTGCCAGCAGTGACTCGACAGGAGGTTGGAATGAGCAGTTCTTC
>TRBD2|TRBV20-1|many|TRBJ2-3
CSARSLGGSGGSRTDTQYF
TGCAGTGCTAGAAGTCTTGGGGGTAGCGGGGGGTCCCGCACAGATACGCAGTATTTT
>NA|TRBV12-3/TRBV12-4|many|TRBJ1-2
CASSLILNYGYTF
TGTGCCAGCAGTTTAATACTTAACTATGGCTACACCTTC
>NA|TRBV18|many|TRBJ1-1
CASSPNPPFSAVTEAFF
TGTGCCAGCTCACCCAACCCACCCTTTTCCGCTGTCACTGAAGCTTTCTTT
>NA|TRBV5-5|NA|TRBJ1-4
CASSRIFNEKLFF
TGTGCCAGCAGCCGCATATTCAATGAAAAACTGTTTTTT
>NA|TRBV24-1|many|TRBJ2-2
CATSALTGVERELFF
TGTGCCACCAGTGCACTCACGGGGGTGGAAAGGGAGCTGTTTTTT
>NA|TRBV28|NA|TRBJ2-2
CASNSPGTTNTGELFF
TGTGCCAGTAATTCCCCCGGGACGACGAACACCGGGGAGCTGTTTTTT
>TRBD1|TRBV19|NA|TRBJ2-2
CASSIRDRDNTGELFF
TGTGCCAGTAGTATAAGGGACAGGGATAACACCGGGGAGCTGTTTTTT
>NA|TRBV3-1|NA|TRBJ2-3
CASSHAGAKADTQYF
TGTGCCAGCAGCCATGCGGGGGCTAAGGCAGATACGCAGTATTTT